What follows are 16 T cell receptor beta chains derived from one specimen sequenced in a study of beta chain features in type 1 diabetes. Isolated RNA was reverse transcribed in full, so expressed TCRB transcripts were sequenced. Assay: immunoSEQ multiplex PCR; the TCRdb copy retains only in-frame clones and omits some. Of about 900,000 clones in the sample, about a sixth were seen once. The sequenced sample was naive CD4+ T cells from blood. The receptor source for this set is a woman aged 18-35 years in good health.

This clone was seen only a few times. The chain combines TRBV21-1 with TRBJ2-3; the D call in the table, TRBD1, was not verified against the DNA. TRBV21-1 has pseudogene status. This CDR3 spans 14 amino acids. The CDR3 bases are TGTGCCAGCCCCCCAGGGGGAGACACAGATACGCAGTATTTT. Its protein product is CASPPGGDTDTQYF.

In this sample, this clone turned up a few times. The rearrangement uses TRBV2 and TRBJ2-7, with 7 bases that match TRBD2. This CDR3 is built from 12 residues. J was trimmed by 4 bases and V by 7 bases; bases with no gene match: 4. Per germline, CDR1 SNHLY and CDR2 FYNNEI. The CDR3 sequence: CASTAGGYEQYF. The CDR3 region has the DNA TGTGCCAGCACCGCCGGGGGGTACGAGCAGTACTTC.

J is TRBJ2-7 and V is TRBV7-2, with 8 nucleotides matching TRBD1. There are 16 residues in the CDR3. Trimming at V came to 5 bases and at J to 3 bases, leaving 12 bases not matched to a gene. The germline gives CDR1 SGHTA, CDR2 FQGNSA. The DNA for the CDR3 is TGTGCCAGCAGCCGACTCGTCGGACAGGGAAACTACGAGCAGTACTTC. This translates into CASSRLVGQGNYEQYF.

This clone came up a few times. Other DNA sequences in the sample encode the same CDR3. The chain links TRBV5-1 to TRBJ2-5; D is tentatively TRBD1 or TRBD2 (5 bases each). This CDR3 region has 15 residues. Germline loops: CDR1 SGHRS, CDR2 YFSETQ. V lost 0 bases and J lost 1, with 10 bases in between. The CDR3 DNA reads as TGCGCCAGCAGCTTGGGGGGGACCTCCCAAGAGACCCAGTACTTC. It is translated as CASSLGGTSQETQYF. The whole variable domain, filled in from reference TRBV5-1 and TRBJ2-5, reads KAGVTQTPRYLIKTRGQQVTLSCSPISGHRSVSWYQQTPGQGLQFLFEYFSETQRNKGNFPGRFSGRQFSNSRSEMNVSTLELGDSALYLCASSLGGTSQETQYFGPGTRLLVL.

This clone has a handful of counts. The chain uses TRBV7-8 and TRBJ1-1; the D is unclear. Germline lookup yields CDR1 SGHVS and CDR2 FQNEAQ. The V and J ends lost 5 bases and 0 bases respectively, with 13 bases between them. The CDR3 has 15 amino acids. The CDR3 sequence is CASSPLINMNTEAFF. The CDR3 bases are TGTGCCAGCAGCCCACTAATTAACATGAACACTGAAGCTTTCTTT.

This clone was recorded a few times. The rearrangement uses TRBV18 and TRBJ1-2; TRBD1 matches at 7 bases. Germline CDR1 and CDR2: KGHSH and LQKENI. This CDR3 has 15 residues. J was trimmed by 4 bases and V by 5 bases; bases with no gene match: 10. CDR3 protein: CASSENRGLSYGYTF. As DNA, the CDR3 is TGTGCCAGCTCAGAAAACAGGGGTCTGAGCTATGGCTACACCTTC.

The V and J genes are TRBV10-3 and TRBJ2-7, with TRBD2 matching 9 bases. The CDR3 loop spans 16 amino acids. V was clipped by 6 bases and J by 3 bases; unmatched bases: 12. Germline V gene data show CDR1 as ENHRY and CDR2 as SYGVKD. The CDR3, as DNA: TGTGCCATCAGCACAGGGACTAGCAGGAGAGTCTACGAGCAGTACTTC. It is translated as CAISTGTSRRVYEQYF.

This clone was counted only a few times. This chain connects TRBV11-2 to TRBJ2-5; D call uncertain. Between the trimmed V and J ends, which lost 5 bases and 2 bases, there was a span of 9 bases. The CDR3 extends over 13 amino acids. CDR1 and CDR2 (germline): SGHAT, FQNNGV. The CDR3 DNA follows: TGTGCCAGCAGCGGCCGATTACAAGAGACCCAGTACTTC. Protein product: CASSGRLQETQYF.

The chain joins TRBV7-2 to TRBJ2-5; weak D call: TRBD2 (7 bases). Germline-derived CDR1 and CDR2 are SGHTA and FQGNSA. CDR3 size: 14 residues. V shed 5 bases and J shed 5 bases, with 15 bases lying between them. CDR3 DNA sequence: TGTGCCAGCAGCCCGCGGGGGCGCAGGGAGACCCAGTACTTC. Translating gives CASSPRGRRETQYF.

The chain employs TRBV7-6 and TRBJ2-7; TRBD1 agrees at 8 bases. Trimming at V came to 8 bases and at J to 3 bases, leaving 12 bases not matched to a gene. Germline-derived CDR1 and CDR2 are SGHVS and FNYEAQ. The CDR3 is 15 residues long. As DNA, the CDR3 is TGTGCCAGCTCGCCCGCTGCAGGGGGCGGCTACGAGCAGTACTTC. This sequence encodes CASSPAAGGGYEQYF.

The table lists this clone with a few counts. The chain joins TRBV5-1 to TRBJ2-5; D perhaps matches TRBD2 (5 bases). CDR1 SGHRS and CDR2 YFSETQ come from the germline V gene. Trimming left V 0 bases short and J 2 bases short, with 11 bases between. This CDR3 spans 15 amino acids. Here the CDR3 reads CASSLGGVRQETQYF. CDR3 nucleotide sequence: TGCGCCAGCAGCTTGGGGGGAGTCCGGCAAGAGACCCAGTACTTC.

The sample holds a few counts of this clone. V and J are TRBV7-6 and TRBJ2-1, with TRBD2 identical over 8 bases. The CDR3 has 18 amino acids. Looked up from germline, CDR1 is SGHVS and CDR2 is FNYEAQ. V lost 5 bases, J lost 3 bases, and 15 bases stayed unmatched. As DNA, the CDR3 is TGTGCCAGCAGCATCCGCCGGGGGGGCCAAGTCCACTACAATGAGCAGTTCTTC. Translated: CASSIRRGGQVHYNEQFF.

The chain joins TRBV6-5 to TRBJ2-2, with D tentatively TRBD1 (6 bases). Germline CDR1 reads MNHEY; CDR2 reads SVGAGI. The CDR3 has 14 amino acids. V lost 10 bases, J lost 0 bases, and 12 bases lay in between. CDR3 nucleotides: TGTGCCACCAGGGGCGACGCGAACACCGGGGAGCTGTTTTTT. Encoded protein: CATRGDANTGELFF.

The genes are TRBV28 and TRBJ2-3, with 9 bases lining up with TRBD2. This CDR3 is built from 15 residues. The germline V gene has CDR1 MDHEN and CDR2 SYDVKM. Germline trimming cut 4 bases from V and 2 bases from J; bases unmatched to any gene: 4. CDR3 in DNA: TGTGCCAGCAGTTCCCGCGGGAGGGACACAGATACGCAGTATTTT. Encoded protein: CASSSRGRDTDTQYF.

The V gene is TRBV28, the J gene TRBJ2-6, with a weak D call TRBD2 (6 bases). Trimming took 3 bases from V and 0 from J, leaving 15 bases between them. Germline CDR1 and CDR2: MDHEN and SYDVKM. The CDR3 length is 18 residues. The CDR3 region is CASSLWGGGPSGANVLTF. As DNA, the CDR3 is TGTGCCAGCAGTTTGTGGGGAGGAGGGCCCTCTGGGGCCAACGTCCTGACTTTC.

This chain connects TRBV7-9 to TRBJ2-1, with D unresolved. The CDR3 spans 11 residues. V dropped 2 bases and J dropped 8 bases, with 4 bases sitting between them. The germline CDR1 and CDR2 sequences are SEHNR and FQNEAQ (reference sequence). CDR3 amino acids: CASSLQDEQFF. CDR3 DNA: TGTGCCAGCAGCTTACAGGATGAGCAGTTCTTC.